These 20 T cell receptor beta chains were all obtained from the same sample, sequenced in a study of cytomegalovirus exposure and HLA in healthy donors. In the PCR, 60 Vbeta and 13 Jbeta primers were used. Profiled with immunoSEQ multiplex PCR; TCRdb holds only in-frame clones, not every one. The data show roughly 200,000 clones, roughly 85% seen once. Sequences were obtained from PBMCs. The receptors were gathered from a woman in her thirties in good health and CMV-seropositive.

With regard to this clone: Relative to the germline gene, one junction end is altered; a read error may explain this. The chain combines TRBV6-6 with TRBJ1-5; D ambiguous. CDR3 length equals 13 residues. Germline values: CDR1 MNHNY, CDR2 SVGAGI (reference sequence). The CDR3 region has the DNA TGTGCCAGCATAGATTATAGCGATCAGCCCCAGCATTTT. The encoded protein is CASIDYSDQPQHF.

This chain uses TRBV4-3 with TRBJ2-7; a possible D gene is TRBD2 (6 bases). The CDR3 length is 14 residues. Germline lookup yields CDR1 LGHNA and CDR2 YSLEER. V was pared by 4 bases and J by 2 bases, with 12 bases between. CDR3 sequence (DNA): TGCGCCAGCAGCCCCGGCGGGGCAGCCTACGAGCAGTACTTC. Residues: CASSPGGAAYEQYF.

The chain couples TRBV7-6 to TRBJ2-5, with TRBD1 identical over 8 bases. Germline loops: CDR1 SGHVS, CDR2 FNYEAQ. V shed 5 bases and J 1 base; nucleotides not matched to a gene: 6. The CDR3 totals 15 residues. CDR3 loop: CASSGGTGLQETQYF. For the CDR3, the DNA is TGTGCCAGCAGCGGCGGGACAGGCCTCCAAGAGACCCAGTACTTC.

V usage is TRBV4-2 and J usage is TRBJ1-1; 9 nucleotides match TRBD1. V lost 1 base to trimming and J lost 6 bases; unmatched junction nucleotides: 3. CDR3 length: 14 residues. Germline loops: CDR1 LGHNA, CDR2 YNFKEQ. CDR3: CASSQGNRGPEAFF. As DNA, the CDR3 is TGTGCCAGCAGCCAAGGGAACAGGGGGCCTGAAGCTTTCTTT.

The rearrangement links TRBV5-1 to TRBJ1-4; possibly TRBD1 for D (5 bases). Germline CDR1 and CDR2: SGHRS and YFSETQ. This CDR3 has 14 amino acids. V was trimmed by 3 bases and J by 6 bases, leaving 12 bases between them. This chain's CDR3 is CASSSIPGDEKLFF. CDR3 bases: TGCGCCAGCAGCTCGATTCCGGGGGATGAAAAACTGTTTTTT. The full variable domain, completed using reference TRBV5-1 and TRBJ1-4, is KAGVTQTPRYLIKTRGQQVTLSCSPISGHRSVSWYQQTPGQGLQFLFEYFSETQRNKGNFPGRFSGRQFSNSRSEMNVSTLELGDSALYLCASSSIPGDEKLFFGSGTQLSVL.

The chain joins TRBV7-9 to TRBJ1-2, with TRBD1 matching 12 bases. V gave up 5 bases and J gave up 4 bases; unmatched junction bases: 8. Germline assignment: CDR1 SEHNR and CDR2 FQNEAQ (reference sequence). The CDR3 has 16 residues. The CDR3 sequence: CASSQAGQGAIYGYTF. In DNA, the CDR3 is TGTGCCAGCAGCCAAGCGGGACAGGGGGCTATCTATGGCTACACCTTC.

About this clone itself: This sample includes further DNA sequences coding for the same CDR3. The chain links TRBV9 to TRBJ2-7; 9 nucleotides align to TRBD1. After removal of 0 bases from V and 0 bases from J, the junction contained 1 base not matched to a gene. Germline lookup yields CDR1 SGDLS and CDR2 YYNGEE. CDR3 length: 15 amino acids. CDR3 DNA: TGTGCCAGCAGCGTAGGGACAGGGGACTCCTACGAGCAGTACTTC. This codes for CASSVGTGDSYEQYF.

Only a few counts were recorded for this clone. The gene calls are TRBV27 and TRBJ2-5; possible D gene TRBD2, 6 bases. Germline-derived CDR1 and CDR2 are MNHEY and SMNVEV (reference sequence). V lost 7 bases and J 1 base, leaving 10 bases between the germline ends. The CDR3 has 13 amino acids. The CDR3 DNA reads as TGTGCCAGCACCGGGGGTTCCCAAGAGACCCAGTACTTC. Its protein is CASTGGSQETQYF.

This chain connects TRBV15 to TRBJ2-7; D is perhaps TRBD2 (5 bases). The germline gives CDR1 LNHNV, CDR2 YYDKDF (reference sequence). V was clipped by 5 bases and J by 3 bases, with 17 bases between them. This CDR3 has 15 residues. The CDR3 spells CATSPTGFGDYEQYF. The CDR3 region has the DNA TGTGCCACCAGCCCGACTGGGTTCGGGGACTACGAGCAGTACTTC.

The CDR3 loop is CASSFRIGGQEMYGQYF. DNA of the CDR3: TGCGCCAGCAGCTTCCGAATAGGGGGACAGGAAATGTACGGGCAGTATTTT. V gene TRBV4-1 combines with J gene TRBJ2-3; the match to TRBD1 covers 8 bases. V shed 5 bases and J 11 bases; nucleotides not matched to a gene: 21. The germline V gene encodes CDR1 MGHRA and CDR2 YSYEKL. The CDR3 extends over 17 amino acids.

The V call is TRBV30, the J call TRBJ1-3; D is perhaps TRBD1 (5 bases). The CDR3 covers 17 residues. V was pared by 6 bases and J by 4 bases, with 25 bases between. Germline CDR1 is GTSNPN and CDR2 is SVGIG (reference sequence). CDR3 in amino acids: CACISKGYTADGNTIYF. CDR3 nucleotide sequence: TGTGCCTGCATCTCAAAGGGGTACACGGCGGACGGAAACACCATATATTTT.

The DNA for the CDR3 is TGTGCCAGCAGTGGGCCCACTAGGAATGAAAAACTGTTTTTT. The encoded protein is CASSGPTRNEKLFF. The chain is built from TRBV2 and TRBJ1-4; D is undetermined. The CDR3 has 14 amino acids. V lost 4 bases to trimming and J lost 5 bases, with 11 bases between them. In germline, CDR1 is SNHLY, CDR2 FYNNEI.

J is TRBJ2-2 and V is TRBV30, with 11 positions matching TRBD2. The CDR3 has 17 amino acids. Germline trimming cut 0 bases from V and 7 bases from J; bases unmatched to any gene: 10. CDR1 GTSNPN and CDR2 SVGIG come from the germline V gene (reference sequence). The CDR3 protein is CAWSVGTSGGYFGELFF. The CDR3 region has the DNA TGTGCCTGGAGTGTAGGGACTAGCGGAGGGTACTTCGGGGAGCTGTTTTTT.

The chain employs TRBV7-9 and TRBJ2-6; unclear D gene. Germline-derived CDR1 and CDR2 are SEHNR and FQNEAQ (reference sequence). V dropped 7 bases and J dropped 4 bases, with 8 bases sitting between them. The CDR3 spans 13 residues. For the CDR3, the DNA is TGTGCCAGCACAGTATCAGGGGCCAACGTCCTGACTTTC. Translated: CASTVSGANVLTF.

This clone was detected only a few times. V gene TRBV2 combines with J gene TRBJ2-5; TRBD1 is a possible D gene (5 bases). Trimming removed 5 bases from V and 5 bases from J, with 18 bases in between. This CDR3 is 15 amino acids long. CDR1 and CDR2 from the germline V gene are SNHLY and FYNNEI. CDR3: CASSPPSRGWETQYF. CDR3 bases: TGTGCCAGCAGTCCACCCTCTAGGGGTTGGGAGACCCAGTACTTC.

The chain couples TRBV5-6 to TRBJ2-7; 7 bases are shared with TRBD1. With 0 bases clipped from V and 0 bases from J, the junction kept 3 bases outside the gene matches. This CDR3 has 15 amino acids. Germline loops: CDR1 SGHDT, CDR2 YYEEEE. DNA of the CDR3: TGTGCCAGCAGCTTGGGGACAGGTCACTCCTACGAGCAGTACTTC. Its translation is CASSLGTGHSYEQYF.

The chain recombines TRBV5-8 with TRBJ1-1; D not certain. The CDR3 runs to 16 residues. Germline loops: CDR1 SGHTS, CDR2 YDEGEE. The V end was cut by 1 base, the J end by 1 base, with 14 bases between. The chain's CDR3 is CASSLWYWPSNTEAFF. In nucleotides, the CDR3 is TGTGCCAGCAGCTTGTGGTATTGGCCCTCGAACACTGAAGCTTTCTTT.

The V and J genes are TRBV27 and TRBJ1-2; 11 bases match TRBD1. Germline loops: CDR1 MNHEY, CDR2 SMNVEV (reference sequence). The CDR3 has 13 residues. V lost 3 bases and J lost 7; bases outside the gene matches: 1. The CDR3 DNA reads as TGTGCCAGCAGTTTTGGACAGGGGGCTGGCTACACCTTC. Translation: CASSFGQGAGYTF.

The chain combines TRBV27 with TRBJ2-7; TRBD2 aligns across 9 bases. V was pared by 5 bases and J by 2 bases, with 4 bases of the junction left unmatched. Germline V CDR1 and CDR2: MNHEY, SMNVEV (reference sequence). The CDR3 runs 14 residues. The CDR3 sequence: CASSPGLAPYEQYF. The CDR3, as DNA: TGTGCCAGCAGTCCGGGACTAGCCCCCTACGAGCAGTACTTC.

In DNA, the CDR3 is TGCGCCAGCAGCCACGGGACTAACGATTACAATGAGCAGTTCTTC. Protein product: CASSHGTNDYNEQFF. The chain recombines TRBV4-3 with TRBJ2-1, with TRBD2 identical over 7 bases. The V and J ends lost 3 bases and 4 bases, in that order; junction bases with no gene match: 6. This CDR3 region has 15 residues. Per the germline V gene, CDR1 is LGHNA and CDR2 is YSLEER.